Sequencing of this T cell receptor beta chain was carried out in a study of T cells in Graves' hyperthyroidism and ophthalmopathy. General observations from the study: Blood held most thyroid clonotypes expanded above 0.001 frequency. Median prediction lead before ophthalmopathy onset was 6.5 to 7 months with the model.

The table lists this clonotype with a few counts. Its antigen is unknown. PBMCs were sourced from over 8.5 ml fresh peripheral blood. Amplified regions were TCR beta CDR3 sequences from RNA transcripts. The HTBI set primed first-round TCR CDR3 RT-PCR. TCRdb re-analysed the multiplex PCR reads in MiXCR, keeping a single row per CDR3 protein. The sample consists of more than 300,000 distinct CDR3 sequences, roughly a sixth of them appearing once. Germline V gene sequence: CDR1 SGHTA, CDR2 FQGNSA. Trimming removed 2 bases from V and 4 bases from J, with 14 bases in between. This CDR3 region has 15 residues.

This clonotype was obtained from a young woman with Graves' hyperthyroidism that later progressed to Graves' ophthalmopathy. Material for sequencing was blood. This chain connects TRBV7-2 to TRBJ2-5, with D perhaps given as TRBD1 or TRBD2 (5 bases each). The CDR3 DNA reads as TGTGCCAGCAGCTTACTAGGCGGTGGGGGAGAGACCCAGTACTTC. Translating gives CASSLLGGGGETQYF.